The 30 T cell receptor beta chains given below trace back to one sample, sequenced in a study of T-cell memory formation after mild COVID-19. TCRdb reanalysed the 5' RACE reads using MiXCR and keeps one entry per CDR3 protein. The table lists around 200,000 distinct CDR3 sequences, around 21% of them singletons. Source material: PBMCs or a T cell subset sorted from them (not recorded which). The receptors come from an adult woman who had mild COVID-19 (a few samples of this study predate the infection). Cell type and time point are not known.

The V and J genes are TRBV12-3 or TRBV12-4 and TRBJ2-7; D is possibly TRBD2 (6 bases). The CDR3 totals 18 residues. Between the trimmed V and J ends, which lost 0 bases and 3 bases, there was a span of 21 bases. In DNA, the CDR3 is TGTGCCAGCAGTTTAGCGCTGTTTAGGGACTCTAAAATCTACGAGCAGTACTTC. Amino acid sequence: CASSLALFRDSKIYEQYF.

CDR3 in amino acids: CASSQERRLNTEAFF. In DNA, the CDR3 is TGCGCCAGCAGCCAAGAGCGGCGATTGAACACTGAAGCTTTCTTT. The chain joins TRBV4-1 to TRBJ1-1; D ambiguous. With 0 bases removed from V and 0 bases from J, the gap between germline ends came to 8 bases. The germline CDR1 and CDR2 sequences are MGHRA and YSYEKL. This CDR3 region has 15 residues.

The chain couples TRBV12-3 or TRBV12-4 to TRBJ1-1; weak D call: TRBD1 (5 bases). V shed 1 base and J shed 1 base, with 10 bases lying between them. The CDR3 consists of 15 residues. CDR3 nucleotide sequence: TGTGCCAGCAGTTTAGGGGGGTGGGCGAACACTGAAGCTTTCTTT. The encoded protein is CASSLGGWANTEAFF.

V and J are TRBV29-1 and TRBJ1-4; D is unresolved. Germline V CDR1 and CDR2: SQVTM, ANQGSEA. This CDR3 has 13 amino acids. V lost 4 bases to trimming and J lost 0 bases, with 6 bases between them. CDR3 bases: TGCAGCGTTGTCATTTCAACTAATGAAAAACTGTTTTTT. Amino acid sequence: CSVVISTNEKLFF.

V usage is TRBV4-1 and J usage is TRBJ2-2; no firm D call. CDR3 size: 14 residues. Trimming stripped 0 bases from V and 6 bases from J, with 8 bases between. CDR1 and CDR2 (germline): MGHRA, YSYEKL. CDR3 residues: CASSQDLGSGELFF. In DNA form, the CDR3 reads TGCGCCAGCAGCCAAGATTTGGGATCCGGGGAGCTGTTTTTT.

V usage is TRBV12-3 or TRBV12-4 and J usage is TRBJ2-1; D not resolved. The CDR3 totals 12 residues. Trimming pared 4 bases from V and 6 bases from J, leaving 7 bases between. The CDR3 nucleotides are TGTGCCAGCAGTTCCACAGCCAATGAGCAGTTCTTC. Translating gives CASSSTANEQFF.

V usage is TRBV9 and J usage is TRBJ1-1; D remains unclear. The CDR3 sequence is 15 residues long. The V end was cut by 4 bases, the J end by 4 bases, with 17 bases between. Germline-derived CDR1 and CDR2 are SGDLS and YYNGEE. For the CDR3, the DNA is TGTGCCAGCAGCATCGAATCCTCCCTGGGCACTGAAGCTTTCTTT. It yields the protein CASSIESSLGTEAFF. The full variable domain, with the rest looked up from reference TRBV9 and TRBJ1-1, is DSGVTQTPKHLITATGQRVTLRCSPRSGDLSVYWYQQSLDQGLQFLIQYYNGEERAKGNILERFSAQQFPDLHSELNLSSLELGDSALYFCASSIESSLGTEAFFGQGTRLTVV.

This clonotype was detected ten times or more. V is TRBV7-9 and J is TRBJ1-5; 11 bases agree with TRBD1. Trimming removed 5 bases from V and 7 bases from J; junction bases left unmatched: 7. Germline V lookup: CDR1 SEHNR, CDR2 FQNEAQ (reference sequence). CDR3 length: 15 amino acids. The CDR3 DNA reads as TGTGCCAGCAGCCCCGGACAGGGGGCTTGGCAGCCCCAGCATTTT. This codes for CASSPGQGAWQPQHF.

CDR3 protein: CASSFGTWGTEAFF. In DNA form, the CDR3 reads TGTGCCAGCAGCTTTGGCACCTGGGGCACTGAAGCTTTCTTT. The rearrangement joins TRBV5-6 to TRBJ1-1; no clear D gene. V lost 2 bases and J lost 4, with 12 bases in between. The CDR3 runs 14 residues. Per germline, CDR1 SGHDT and CDR2 YYEEEE.

This clonotype was picked up a small number of times. The chain links TRBV12-3 or TRBV12-4 to TRBJ2-2, with D possibly TRBD2 on 6 matching bases. The CDR3 runs 16 residues. Deletions cut 3 bases from V and 2 bases from J, with 13 bases between. CDR3 coding DNA: TGTGCCAGCAGTTTTTGGATGGGGGGAAACACCGGGGAGCTGTTTTTT. This gives the protein CASSFWMGGNTGELFF.

The chain recombines TRBV6-1 with TRBJ2-7, with 7 bases matching TRBD1. The CDR3 is made up of 14 amino acids. The germline V gene has CDR1 MNHNS and CDR2 SASEGT. Trimming took 10 bases from V and 7 from J; bases not matched to a gene: 16. The CDR3 region is CATLTGTEREEQYF. The CDR3 DNA sequence: TGTGCCACGCTTACCGGGACAGAACGGGAAGAGCAGTACTTC.

This clonotype has only a few counts. This sequence joins TRBV7-9 and TRBJ2-1, with D hard to call. V lost 5 bases and J lost 10, with 21 bases in between. From germline, CDR1 is SEHNR and CDR2 FQNEAQ (reference sequence). The length of the CDR3 is 15 residues. CDR3 protein: CASSALNVWVEEQFF. The CDR3 DNA follows: TGTGCCAGCAGCGCCCTGAATGTCTGGGTAGAGGAGCAGTTCTTC.

Only a few counts were recorded for this clonotype. This rearrangement joins TRBV14 to TRBJ2-5, with D maybe TRBD1 (5 bases). The germline V and J ends were trimmed by 0 bases and 2 bases, with 10 bases remaining between them. The V gene's germline CDR1 is SGHDN and CDR2 FVKESK. The CDR3 loop spans 15 amino acids. CDR3 DNA: TGTGCCAGCAGCCAAGATAAGGGGCCACAAGAGACCCAGTACTTC. Translated: CASSQDKGPQETQYF.

The V and J genes are TRBV27 and TRBJ2-3; 8 bases map to TRBD2. J lost 5 bases, V lost 3 bases, and 7 bases had no gene match. This CDR3 comprises 15 residues. Per germline, CDR1 MNHEY and CDR2 SMNVEV (reference sequence). CDR3 in DNA: TGTGCCAGCAGTTTGCCGACGGGGGGGAGAGATACGCAGTATTTT. Its protein is CASSLPTGGRDTQYF.

The rearrangement links TRBV7-6 to TRBJ1-2, with 7 bases aligning to TRBD1. Germline CDR1 SGHVS, CDR2 FNYEAQ. V dropped 3 bases and J dropped 4; count of bases not matched to a gene: 8. This CDR3 spans 15 amino acids. The CDR3 region is CASSLGQSGGYGYTF. The CDR3 DNA reads TGTGCCAGCAGCTTGGGACAGTCCGGAGGCTATGGCTACACCTTC.

V usage is TRBV7-2 and J usage is TRBJ2-7, with D perhaps TRBD1 (5 bases). Germline CDR1 is SGHTA and CDR2 is FQGNSA. V lost 1 base to trimming and J lost 3 bases, with 13 bases between them. The length of the CDR3 is 15 residues. The CDR3 nucleotides read TGTGCCAGCAGCTTAGGGACATCTCTGGGCTACGAGCAGTACTTC. It is translated as CASSLGTSLGYEQYF.

The chain joins TRBV27 to TRBJ1-2; D uncertain. CDR1 and CDR2 from the germline V gene are MNHEY and SMNVEV (reference sequence). This CDR3 comprises 13 residues. V was pared by 6 bases and J by 0 bases, with 8 bases between. CDR3 in DNA: TGTGCCAGCAGCCACAGTACTAACTATGGCTACACCTTC. The encoded protein is CASSHSTNYGYTF.

The V and J genes are TRBV9 and TRBJ2-1, with 9 bases matching TRBD1. After removal of 4 bases from V and 8 bases from J, the junction contained 7 bases not matched to a gene. This CDR3 is 14 amino acids long. CDR1 is SGDLS, CDR2 YYNGEE, per germline. CDR3 in DNA: TGTGCCAGCAGCACCCGGACAGGGGTCGATGAGCAGTTCTTC. It translates to CASSTRTGVDEQFF.

The rearrangement uses TRBV4-1 and TRBJ1-1, with TRBD1 identical over 7 bases. J was trimmed by 4 bases and V by 3 bases; bases with no gene match: 5. The CDR3 spans 14 residues. From germline, CDR1 is MGHRA and CDR2 YSYEKL. The DNA of the CDR3 is TGCGCCAGCAGCCATACAGGGGTTGGCACTGAAGCTTTCTTT. Amino acids: CASSHTGVGTEAFF.

In this sample, this clonotype turned up a few times. The chain recombines TRBV30 with TRBJ1-1; D is uncertain. Germline V CDR1 and CDR2: GTSNPN, SVGIG (reference sequence). The CDR3 extends over 10 amino acids. V dropped 4 bases and J dropped 5 bases, with 5 bases sitting between them. CDR3 in amino acids: CAWTRTEAFF. The CDR3 bases are TGTGCCTGGACCCGGACTGAAGCTTTCTTT.

The V call is TRBV12-3 or TRBV12-4, the J call TRBJ2-7; tentatively, D is TRBD2 (5 bases). This CDR3 spans 13 amino acids. V shed 6 bases and J shed 5 bases, with 14 bases lying between them. Here the CDR3 reads CASSATTIHEQYF. CDR3 DNA: TGTGCCAGCAGCGCGACTACGATCCACGAGCAGTACTTC.

The chain couples TRBV6-2 or TRBV6-3 to TRBJ2-5; 13 bases fit TRBD2. The V gene's germline CDR1 is MNHEY and CDR2 SVGEGT. V was pared by 2 bases and J by 5 bases, with 8 bases of the junction left unmatched. The length of the CDR3 is 17 residues. CDR3 bases: TGTGCCAGCAGTTACGGGACTAGCGGGACTCTTGAGGAGACCCAGTACTTC. Translation gives CASSYGTSGTLEETQYF.

V usage is TRBV15 and J usage is TRBJ2-1, with D perhaps matching TRBD1 (6 bases). This CDR3 is 17 amino acids long. The V gene lost 0 bases and the J gene lost 4 bases, with 16 bases spanning the gap. The germline V gene encodes CDR1 LNHNV and CDR2 YYDKDF (reference sequence). The CDR3 bases are TGTGCCACCAGCAGAGAACGGGCCCCAGGGGCATACAATGAGCAGTTCTTC. Its translation: CATSRERAPGAYNEQFF.

The chain couples TRBV7-9 to TRBJ1-1; 12 bases line up with TRBD1. Germline CDR1 is SEHNR and CDR2 is FQNEAQ (reference sequence). The ends lost 5 bases at V and 6 bases at J; junction bases unmatched: 13. The CDR3 is made up of 17 amino acids. The CDR3 sequence is CASSLEVGQGADPEAFF. The CDR3 DNA follows: TGTGCCAGCAGCCTTGAAGTGGGACAGGGGGCGGACCCTGAAGCTTTCTTT.

The V call is TRBV7-9, the J call TRBJ2-1; no reliable D call. V gave up 1 base and J gave up 2 bases, with 12 bases separating them. The CDR3 has 16 amino acids. Germline V gene data show CDR1 as SEHNR and CDR2 as FQNEAQ (reference sequence). The CDR3 bases are TGTGCCAGCAGCTTAGGTCGAGGACCCACCTACAATGAGCAGTTCTTC. It translates to CASSLGRGPTYNEQFF.

The chain joins TRBV6-2 or TRBV6-3 to TRBJ2-4; D gene uncertain. The V gene lost 3 bases and the J gene lost 2 bases, with 8 bases spanning the gap. From germline, CDR1 is MNHEY and CDR2 SVGEGT. CDR3 length: 14 residues. The CDR3 loop is CASSYWETKNIQYF. The DNA of the CDR3 is TGTGCCAGCAGTTATTGGGAAACCAAAAACATTCAGTACTTC.

This clonotype was seen more than once but under ten times. Compared with germline, one end of the junction differs, possibly owing to a read error. This chain links TRBV7-6 with TRBJ2-1, with a tentative D call TRBD2 (5 bases). The CDR3 runs 14 residues. CDR1 and CDR2 (germline): SGHVS, FNYEAQ. CDR3 DNA sequence: TGTGCCAGCAGCCTAGCTGATACGGGGAGTGAGCAGTTCTTC. The encoded protein is CASSLADTGSEQFF.

This clonotype was seen more than once but under ten times. The chain recombines TRBV29-1 with TRBJ2-1; maybe TRBD1 (5 bases). V was shortened by 1 base and J by 9 bases, with 19 bases between the two germline ends. The CDR3 is 15 amino acids. Germline V gives CDR1 SQVTM, CDR2 ANQGSEA. The CDR3 bases are TGCAGCGTTGAAGGTACGGCAGGGTCCTTTCGTGAGCAGTTCTTC. Its protein is CSVEGTAGSFREQFF.

In this sample, this clonotype turned up many times. V gene TRBV11-2 combines with J gene TRBJ2-2; 7 bases line up with TRBD2. CDR1 is SGHAT and CDR2 is FQNNGV in the germline V gene. This CDR3 is 18 amino acids long. V shed 0 bases, J shed 1 base, and the junction held 8 bases outside the gene matches. The CDR3 loop reads CASSLDFFGGLNTGELFF. DNA of the CDR3: TGTGCCAGCAGCTTAGATTTTTTCGGGGGGTTGAACACCGGGGAGCTGTTTTTT.

The sample holds a few counts of this clonotype. This chain links TRBV13 with TRBJ1-5; maybe TRBD1 (6 bases). The CDR3 loop spans 13 amino acids. V lost 5 bases and J 7 bases, leaving 12 bases between the germline ends. Germline CDR1 PRHDT, CDR2 FYEKMQ (reference sequence). The CDR3 coding sequence is TGTGCCAGCAGCCGAGGGGGAGACCAGCCCCAGCATTTT. Translated, it gives CASSRGGDQPQHF. Together with reference TRBV13 and TRBJ1-5, the CDR3 gives the full variable domain: AAGVIQSPRHLIKEKRETATLKCYPIPRHDTVYWYQQGPGQDPQFLISFYEKMQSDKGSIPDRFSAQQFSDYHSELNMSSLELGDSALYFCASSRGGDQPQHFGDGTRLSIL.